This T cell receptor (beta chain) comes out of a study of blood T cell repertoires in COVID-19. The table came from immunoSEQ multiplex PCR; TCRdb's copy has only in-frame clones and leaves some out. The sample gives over 110,000 clones, about four fifths of which show up once; about 3.5% is in the top ten. The origin of this receptor is a man in his sixties or seventies who had recovered from COVID-19. Sequenced: peripheral blood.

The CDR3 DNA follows: TGTGCCAGCAGTTACCCCCCGGATACAGGGATCTCTGGAAACACCATATATTTT. It codes for CASSYPPDTGISGNTIYF. The chain recombines TRBV6-2 or TRBV6-3 with TRBJ1-3; weak D call: TRBD1 (6 bases). V shed 2 bases and J shed 0 bases, with 17 bases lying between them. Germline CDR1 reads MNHEY; CDR2 reads SVGEGT. This CDR3 spans 18 amino acids.